A single sample gave rise to the 2 T cell receptor beta chains below, sequenced in a study of blood T cell repertoires in COVID-19. Here immunoSEQ multiplex PCR was the method, and the copy in TCRdb shows in-frame clones only, minus some. The table lists about 260,000 clones, 80% to 90% of them singletons. Sequencing input: peripheral blood. Receptor source: a woman aged 50 to 60 who had recovered from COVID-19.

V is TRBV7-3 and J is TRBJ2-6; D is uncertain. The V end lost 2 bases, the J end lost 1 base, and 6 bases lay between the germline ends. The germline CDR1 and CDR2 sequences are SGHTA and FQGTGA. This CDR3 spans 15 amino acids. The CDR3: CASSLGQSGANVLTF. CDR3 coding DNA: TGTGCCAGCAGCTTAGGGCAGTCTGGGGCCAACGTCCTGACTTTC.

The rearrangement joins TRBV28 to TRBJ1-2; D remains unclear. V shed 3 bases and J shed 0 bases, with 14 bases lying between them. The germline gives CDR1 MDHEN, CDR2 SYDVKM. The CDR3 covers 16 residues. The CDR3 loop is CASSLVRGPTNYGYTF. CDR3 DNA sequence: TGTGCCAGCAGTTTGGTGCGAGGGCCAACTAACTATGGCTACACCTTC.